This T cell receptor beta chain was identified during a study of cytomegalovirus exposure and HLA in healthy donors. Study conclusions and caveats: Across donors, sequencing depth was assumed by presence/absence analyses to be roughly uniform.

V was clipped by 7 bases and J by 8 bases, with 23 bases between them. CDR1 is MDHEN, CDR2 SYDVKM, per germline. CDR3 length: 15 residues. Concerning this clone itself: Its matching antigen is unknown.

PCR was performed using 60 Vbeta and 13 Jbeta primers. Repertoires were generated with immunoSEQ multiplex PCR, while TCRdb's copy carries only in-frame clones and drops some. The repertoire has around 140,000 clones, 70% to 75% of them found once; the top ten carry 7.3%. The chain carries TRBV28 and TRBJ1-1; unclear D gene. Sequenced material: PBMCs. The clonotype originates from a male donor in good health and CMV-seronegative. The CDR3, as DNA: TGTGCCAGCATTCCCGACTTGGGTGCGGGTCCGGAAGCTTTCTTT. Residues: CASIPDLGAGPEAFF. The full variable domain, its missing parts supplied by reference TRBV28 and TRBJ1-1, is DVKVTQSSRYLVKRTGEKVFLECVQDMDHENMFWYRQDPGLGLRLIYFSYDVKMKEKGDIPEGYSVSREKKERFSLILESASTNQTSMYLCASIPDLGAGPEAFFGQGTRLTVV.